Listed below are T cell receptor beta chains from one sample, sequenced in a study of blood T cell repertoires in COVID-19. Profiling relied on immunoSEQ multiplex PCR, and the TCRdb table lists in-frame clones only, not all of them. The sample has about 190,000 clones, about 83% seen once. Sequenced input: peripheral blood. These receptors were taken from a man aged 50 or older with active or convalescent COVID-19. Each CDR3 is given with its conserved first and last residue. Each record gives: V gene, CDR3 protein.

TRBV10-3 CAIMSALGTGTGELFF
TRBV6-6 CASEIRATSGRVGFF
TRBV5-5 CASSAGTSGSTDTQYF
TRBV29-1 CSVLGRAGYGYTF
TRBV2 CASSVATGWVQSPLHF
TRBV6-5 CASRLVGEAFF
TRBV7-9 CASSPRVGRLAGGTYEQYF
TRBV4-3 CASSQDFRGTNYGYTF
TRBV6-5 CASSPRQVPNEKLFF
TRBV28 CASTDSGDTQYF
TRBV10-1 CASSARGGYNEQFF
TRBV30 CAWSPGRDRGGTEAFF
TRBV2 CASQGSDNYGYTF
TRBV6-5 CASRRGIYGYTF
TRBV27 CARIEGTGTNFYEQYF
TRBV2 CANSLNQGIGEKLFF
TRBV7-2 CASSRASGGTDEQFF
TRBV30 CAWGDGTDTDTQYF
TRBV3-1/TRBV3-2 CASSQDRETQYF
TRBV5-4 CASSPGQGVRGYTF
TRBV19 CASSPQGARGNTEAFF
TRBV4-1 CASSTRQGGYTEAFF
TRBV5-4 CASSRSRSGGSYEQYF
TRBV18 CASSPQGANNSPLHF
TRBV12-5 CASAPGTSGYADTQYF
TRBV7-2 CASSLGTSGIPSSYNEQFF
TRBV2 CASSGGPSGKLSEQYF
TRBV18 CASSPGRVISGNTIYF
TRBV6-5 CASSRTGTDYGYTF
TRBV28 CASSRLAGRAYNEQFF
TRBV7-2 CASSPLRTEAFF
TRBV5-6 CASSRPTGNGYTF
TRBV10-1 CASSELALNTGELFF
TRBV10-3 CAISGTVNEQFF
TRBV7-9 CASSSRDRGRTEAFF
TRBV19 CASSMPSDPRGETQYF
TRBV27 CASRTPGSTDTQYF
TRBV28 CASSSGSVHEQFF
TRBV10-2 CASSDRGAGTYEQYF
TRBV3-1/TRBV3-2 CASSQGQVYEQYF
TRBV4-2 CASSQGTSGSFEQFF
TRBV2 CASSPGGGLAGVNEQFF
TRBV7-9 CASSLVSLGPREDTQYF